The 15 T cell receptor beta chains listed next were all sequenced from one sample in a study of vaccination effects on CD4 cells after COVID-19. Following culture for about ten days, CD4+ T cells were isolated. The infection with SARS-CoV-2 (confirmed by PCR) occurred in this person between March and December 2020. Vaccination of participants consisted of two doses of either the BNT162b2 or mRNA-1273 vaccine. Here immunoSEQ multiplex PCR was the method, and the copy in TCRdb shows in-frame clones only, minus some. The profile shows roughly 46,000 clones, about 70% of them singletons. For these TCRs, the target antigens are not known. Sequencing was performed on CD4+ T cells from PBMCs cultured without peptide, taken after COVID-19 vaccination. These receptors all stem from a human donor who had a prior SARS-CoV-2 infection.

This chain connects TRBV4-3 to TRBJ2-1; TRBD2 agrees at 10 bases. The CDR3 is 17 amino acids. The trim removed 2 bases at V and 3 bases at J, leaving 7 bases unmatched. Germline CDR1 and CDR2: LGHNA and YSLEER. This CDR3 is CASSQIWTSGDYNEQFF. The DNA of the CDR3 is TGCGCCAGCAGCCAAATTTGGACTAGCGGAGACTACAATGAGCAGTTCTTC.

The chain carries TRBV5-4 and TRBJ1-3, with D possibly TRBD1 on 6 matching bases. CDR3 length equals 14 residues. The V end lost 4 bases, the J end lost 0 bases, and 8 bases lay between the germline ends. CDR1 SGHNT and CDR2 YYREEE come from the germline V gene (reference sequence). Here the CDR3 DNA reads TGTGCCAGCAGCACGGGACACTCTGGAAACACCATATATTTT. Protein: CASSTGHSGNTIYF.

This clone has only one observation. The J gene is TRBJ2-6, the V gene TRBV3-1 (or the pseudogene TRBV3-2); 10 bases match TRBD1. Germline CDR1 LGHDT, CDR2 YNNKEL (reference sequence). Trimming removed 3 bases from V and 2 bases from J; junction bases left unmatched: 1. There are 16 residues in the CDR3. DNA of the CDR3: TGTGCCAGCAGCCACGGGACAGGGGCTGGGGCCAACGTCCTGACTTTC. Its protein is CASSHGTGAGANVLTF.

This chain uses TRBV12-3 or TRBV12-4 with TRBJ2-7; D gene unclear. The CDR3 consists of 13 residues. Trimming took 6 bases from V and 4 from J, leaving 13 bases between them. Here the CDR3 DNA reads TGTGCCAGCAGCCCACCCGGAATTTACGAGCAGTACTTC. As protein: CASSPPGIYEQYF.

This chain connects TRBV29-1 to TRBJ2-1; maybe TRBD2 (5 bases). V lost 4 bases and J 1 base, leaving 20 bases between the germline ends. The CDR3 has 17 residues. CDR1 and CDR2 (germline): SQVTM, ANQGSEA. The CDR3 sequence: CSVVGFGLGLSYNEQFF. CDR3 DNA: TGCAGCGTTGTGGGATTCGGACTGGGCCTATCCTACAATGAGCAGTTCTTC.

The table lists this clone with a count of one. The rearrangement joins TRBV3-1 (or the pseudogene TRBV3-2) to TRBJ1-4; 10 nucleotides match TRBD1. The junction had 4 bases not matched to a gene; V was cut back by 5 bases and J by 7 bases. CDR3 length equals 14 residues. Germline V lookup: CDR1 LGHDT, CDR2 YNNKEL (reference sequence). The chain's CDR3 is CASSGRDRGEKLFF. The CDR3 DNA is TGTGCCAGCAGCGGCCGGGACAGGGGTGAAAAACTGTTTTTT.

This clone is a singleton in its sample. The chain couples TRBV7-8 to TRBJ1-2; 9 nucleotides line up with TRBD1. J gave up 2 bases and V 3 bases, and 4 bases lay outside the gene matches. Germline CDR1 SGHVS, CDR2 FQNEAQ. The CDR3 has 15 amino acids. The CDR3 sequence is CASSFLTGGNYGYTF. The DNA of the CDR3 is TGTGCCAGCAGCTTCCTGACAGGGGGGAACTATGGCTACACCTTC.

Only a few counts were recorded for this clone. This rearrangement joins TRBV9 to TRBJ1-5, with D perhaps matching TRBD1 (5 bases). Per germline, CDR1 SGDLS and CDR2 YYNGEE. V lost 3 bases to trimming and J lost 3 bases, with 13 bases between them. This CDR3 region has 15 residues. The CDR3 bases are TGTGCCAGCAGCGGCGGGGCAGGACCCAATCAGCCCCAGCATTTT. Translated: CASSGGAGPNQPQHF. The whole variable domain, remainder taken from reference TRBV9 and TRBJ1-5, is DSGVTQTPKHLITATGQRVTLRCSPRSGDLSVYWYQQSLDQGLQFLIQYYNGEERAKGNILERFSAQQFPDLHSELNLSSLELGDSALYFCASSGGAGPNQPQHFGDGTRLSIL.

This clone was seen just once. This chain connects TRBV5-1 to TRBJ2-1, with 14 bases that match TRBD2. The CDR3 extends over 15 amino acids. Germline V gene lookup returns CDR1 SGHRS and CDR2 YFSETQ. V lost 4 bases, J lost 9 bases, and 6 bases stayed unmatched. Here the CDR3 reads CASSGGTSGRTEQFF. DNA for the CDR3: TGCGCCAGCAGCGGCGGGACTAGCGGGAGAACTGAGCAGTTCTTC. The complete variable domain, with remaining parts taken from reference TRBV5-1 and TRBJ2-1, reads KAGVTQTPRYLIKTRGQQVTLSCSPISGHRSVSWYQQTPGQGLQFLFEYFSETQRNKGNFPGRFSGRQFSNSRSEMNVSTLELGDSALYLCASSGGTSGRTEQFFGPGTRLTVL.

The table lists this clone with a few counts. J is TRBJ2-7 and V is TRBV4-2; D might be TRBD2 (5 bases). The CDR3 loop spans 16 amino acids. Germline CDR1 is LGHNA and CDR2 is YNFKEQ. Deletions cut 0 bases from V and 6 bases from J, with 18 bases between. The CDR3 is CASSQDWSHGGREQYF. Here the CDR3 DNA reads TGTGCCAGCAGCCAAGATTGGTCGCACGGAGGCCGCGAGCAGTACTTC.

This clone has only one observation. The genes are TRBV30 and TRBJ2-3; 10 bases match TRBD2. The junction had 7 bases not matched to a gene; V was cut back by 8 bases and J by 2 bases. The CDR3 consists of 14 residues. CDR1 is GTSNPN and CDR2 is SVGIG in the germline V gene (reference sequence). The CDR3 nucleotides are TGTGCCGTAACCGGGACTAGCGCCACAGATACGCAGTATTTT. It yields the protein CAVTGTSATDTQYF.

This chain links TRBV6-1 with TRBJ1-4, with D maybe TRBD1 (5 bases). CDR1 is MNHNS and CDR2 is SASEGT in the germline V gene. V was clipped by 1 base and J by 8 bases, with 20 bases between them. This CDR3 has 17 amino acids. This chain's CDR3 is CASSEDLLVQVDEKLFF. CDR3 nucleotides: TGTGCCAGCAGTGAAGATTTGTTGGTACAGGTAGACGAAAAACTGTTTTTT.

This clone was seen a single time. The chain links TRBV11-3 to TRBJ2-3, with 12 positions matching TRBD2. The CDR3 is 16 amino acids. CDR1 SGHNT and CDR2 YENEEA come from the germline V gene. The V segment lost 4 bases and the J segment 2 bases; nucleotides outside the gene matches: 4. CDR3 loop: CASSSGLAGLTDTQYF. For the CDR3, the DNA is TGTGCCAGCAGCTCTGGACTAGCGGGGCTCACAGATACGCAGTATTTT.

The genes are TRBV6-1 and TRBJ2-1; 11 nucleotides match TRBD2. CDR1 and CDR2 (germline): MNHNS, SASEGT. Trimming cost V 3 bases and J 5 bases; bases outside gene matches: 12. This CDR3 has 18 residues. As DNA, the CDR3 is TGTGCCAGCAGTGACGAGACTAGCGGGGTGGGACGTGACAATGAGCAGTTCTTC. Amino acids: CASSDETSGVGRDNEQFF.

The V gene is TRBV7-3, the J gene TRBJ2-3; either TRBD1 or TRBD2 may supply D (7 bases each). CDR3 length: 17 amino acids. The germline V and J ends were trimmed by 4 bases and 2 bases, with 19 bases remaining between them. Germline V gene sequence: CDR1 SGHTA, CDR2 FQGTGA. The DNA of the CDR3 is TGTGCCAGCAGCTCCCTTCAGGGGGGGGTACCCACAGATACGCAGTATTTT. Residues: CASSSLQGGVPTDTQYF.